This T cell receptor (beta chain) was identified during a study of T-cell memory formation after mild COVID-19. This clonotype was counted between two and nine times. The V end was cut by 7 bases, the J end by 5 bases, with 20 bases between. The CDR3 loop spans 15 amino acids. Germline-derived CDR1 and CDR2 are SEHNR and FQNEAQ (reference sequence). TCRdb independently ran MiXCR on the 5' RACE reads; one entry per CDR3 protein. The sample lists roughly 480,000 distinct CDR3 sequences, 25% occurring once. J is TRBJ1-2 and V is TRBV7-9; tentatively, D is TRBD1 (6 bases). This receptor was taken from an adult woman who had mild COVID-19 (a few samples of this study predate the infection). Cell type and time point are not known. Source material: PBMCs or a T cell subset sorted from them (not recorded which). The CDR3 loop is CASTASGARGYGYTF. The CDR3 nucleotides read TGTGCCAGCACCGCTTCAGGGGCCAGGGGTTATGGCTACACCTTC. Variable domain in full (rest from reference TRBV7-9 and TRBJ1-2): DTGVSQNPRHKITKRGQNVTFRCDPISEHNRLYWYRQTLGQGPEFLTYFQNEAQLEKSRLLSDRFSAERPKGSFSTLEIQRTEQGDSAMYLCASTASGARGYGYTFGSGTRLTVV.